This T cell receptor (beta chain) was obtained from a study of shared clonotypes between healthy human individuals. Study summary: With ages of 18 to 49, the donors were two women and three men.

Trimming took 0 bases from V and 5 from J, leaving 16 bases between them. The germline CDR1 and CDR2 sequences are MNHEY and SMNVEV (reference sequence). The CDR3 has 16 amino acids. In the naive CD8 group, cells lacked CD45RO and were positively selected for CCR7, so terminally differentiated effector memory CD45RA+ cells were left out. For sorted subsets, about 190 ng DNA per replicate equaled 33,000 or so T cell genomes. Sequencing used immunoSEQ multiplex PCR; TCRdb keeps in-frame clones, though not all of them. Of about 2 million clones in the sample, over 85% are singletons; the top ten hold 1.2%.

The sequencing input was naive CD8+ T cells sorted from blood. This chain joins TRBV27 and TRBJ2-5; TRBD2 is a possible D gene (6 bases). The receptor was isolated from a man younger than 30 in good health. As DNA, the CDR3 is TGTGCCAGCAGTTTATCTCTAGCGCCTGGATATGAGACCCAGTACTTC. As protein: CASSLSLAPGYETQYF.